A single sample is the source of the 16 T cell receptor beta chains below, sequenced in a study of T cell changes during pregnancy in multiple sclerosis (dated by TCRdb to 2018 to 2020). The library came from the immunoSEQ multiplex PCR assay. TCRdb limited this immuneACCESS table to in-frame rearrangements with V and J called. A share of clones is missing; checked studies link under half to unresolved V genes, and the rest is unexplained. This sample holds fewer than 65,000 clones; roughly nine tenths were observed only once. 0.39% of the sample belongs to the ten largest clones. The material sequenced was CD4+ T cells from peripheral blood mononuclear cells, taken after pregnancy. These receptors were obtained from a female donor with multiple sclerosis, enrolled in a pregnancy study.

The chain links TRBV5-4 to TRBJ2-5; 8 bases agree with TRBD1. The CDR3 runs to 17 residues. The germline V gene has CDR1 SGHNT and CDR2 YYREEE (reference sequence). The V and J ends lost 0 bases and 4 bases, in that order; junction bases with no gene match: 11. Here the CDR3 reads CASSLVPIGGQGETQYF. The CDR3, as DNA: TGTGCCAGCAGCTTGGTCCCCATCGGCGGACAGGGAGAGACCCAGTACTTC.

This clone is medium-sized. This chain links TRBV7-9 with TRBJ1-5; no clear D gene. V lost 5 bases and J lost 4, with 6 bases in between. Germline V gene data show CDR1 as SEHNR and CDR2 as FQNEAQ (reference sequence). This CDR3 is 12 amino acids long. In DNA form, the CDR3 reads TGTGCCAGCAGCGTTTCAAATCAGCCCCAGCATTTT. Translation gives CASSVSNQPQHF.

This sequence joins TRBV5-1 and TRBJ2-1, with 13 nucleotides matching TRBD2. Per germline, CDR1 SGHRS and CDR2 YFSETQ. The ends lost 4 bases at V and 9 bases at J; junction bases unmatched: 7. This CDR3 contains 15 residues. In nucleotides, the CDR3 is TGCGCCAGCAGCCAGACTAGCGGGAGGATCGGTGAGCAGTTCTTC. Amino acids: CASSQTSGRIGEQFF.

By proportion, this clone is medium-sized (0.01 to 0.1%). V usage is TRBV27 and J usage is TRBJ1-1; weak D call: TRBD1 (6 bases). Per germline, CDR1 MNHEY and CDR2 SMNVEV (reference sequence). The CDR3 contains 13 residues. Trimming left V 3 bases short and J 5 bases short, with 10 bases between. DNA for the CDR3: TGTGCCAGCAGTTTCCGAGGGGGAACTGAAGCTTTCTTT. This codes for CASSFRGGTEAFF.

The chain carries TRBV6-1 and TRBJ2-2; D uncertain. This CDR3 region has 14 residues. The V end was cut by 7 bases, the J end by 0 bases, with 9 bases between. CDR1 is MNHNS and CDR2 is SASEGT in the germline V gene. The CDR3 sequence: CASITRPNTGELFF. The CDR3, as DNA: TGTGCCAGCATTACCAGGCCGAACACCGGGGAGCTGTTTTTT.

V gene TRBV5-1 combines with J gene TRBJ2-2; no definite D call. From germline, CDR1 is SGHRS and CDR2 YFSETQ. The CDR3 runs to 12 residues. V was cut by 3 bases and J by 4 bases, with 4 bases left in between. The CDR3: CASSSGTGELFF. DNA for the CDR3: TGCGCCAGCAGCTCAGGCACCGGGGAGCTGTTTTTT.

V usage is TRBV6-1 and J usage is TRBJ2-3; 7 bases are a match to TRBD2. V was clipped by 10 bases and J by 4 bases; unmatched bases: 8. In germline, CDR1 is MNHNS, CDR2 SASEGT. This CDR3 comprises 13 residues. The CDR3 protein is CATKTSMSDTQYF. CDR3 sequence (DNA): TGTGCCACTAAGACTAGCATGTCAGATACGCAGTATTTT.

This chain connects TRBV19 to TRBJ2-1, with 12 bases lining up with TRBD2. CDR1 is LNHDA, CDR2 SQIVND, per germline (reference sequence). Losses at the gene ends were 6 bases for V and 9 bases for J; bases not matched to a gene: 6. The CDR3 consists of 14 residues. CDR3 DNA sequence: TGTGCCAGTAGCCGACTAGCGGGAGAGGTTGAGCAGTTCTTC. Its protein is CASSRLAGEVEQFF.

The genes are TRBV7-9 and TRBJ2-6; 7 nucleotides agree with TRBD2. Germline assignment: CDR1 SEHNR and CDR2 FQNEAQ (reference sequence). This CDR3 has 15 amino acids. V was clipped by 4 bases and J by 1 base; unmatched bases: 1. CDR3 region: CASSSGGSGANVLTF. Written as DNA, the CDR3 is TGTGCCAGCAGCTCGGGGGGATCTGGGGCCAACGTCCTGACTTTC.

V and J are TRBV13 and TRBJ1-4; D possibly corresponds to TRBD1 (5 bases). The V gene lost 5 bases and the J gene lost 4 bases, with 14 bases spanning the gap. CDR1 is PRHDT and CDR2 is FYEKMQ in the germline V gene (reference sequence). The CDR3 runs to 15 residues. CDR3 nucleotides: TGTGCCAGCAGCCAGTGGGGGGGAGATAATGAAAAACTGTTTTTT. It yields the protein CASSQWGGDNEKLFF.

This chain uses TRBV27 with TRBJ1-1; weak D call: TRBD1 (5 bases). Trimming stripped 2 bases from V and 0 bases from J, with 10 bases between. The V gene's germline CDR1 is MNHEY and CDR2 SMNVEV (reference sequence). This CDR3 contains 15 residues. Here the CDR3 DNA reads TGTGCCAGCAGTTTAAGTCCAGGGATGAACACTGAAGCTTTCTTT. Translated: CASSLSPGMNTEAFF.

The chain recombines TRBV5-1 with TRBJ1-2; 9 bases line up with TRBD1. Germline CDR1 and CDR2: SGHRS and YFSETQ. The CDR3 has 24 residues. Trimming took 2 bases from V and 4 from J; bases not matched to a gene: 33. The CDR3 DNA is TGCGCCAGCAGCTTCGTCCCGGGACAGGGTTTCTTGATGCCAGACCACTCCTTTATCTATGGCTACACCTTC. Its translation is CASSFVPGQGFLMPDHSFIYGYTF.

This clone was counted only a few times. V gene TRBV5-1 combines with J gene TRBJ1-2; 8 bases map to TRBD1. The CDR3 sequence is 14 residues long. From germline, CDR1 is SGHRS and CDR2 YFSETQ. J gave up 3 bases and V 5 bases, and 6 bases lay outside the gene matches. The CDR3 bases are TGCGCCAGCAGAAATCTACAGGGGGACTATGGCTACACCTTC. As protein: CASRNLQGDYGYTF.

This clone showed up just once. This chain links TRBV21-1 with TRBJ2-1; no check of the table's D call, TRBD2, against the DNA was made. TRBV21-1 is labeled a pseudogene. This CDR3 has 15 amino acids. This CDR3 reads CASSPDSPAMSSEFF. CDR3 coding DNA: TGTGCCAGCAGCCCTGACTCACCTGCAATGAGCAGCGAGTTCTTC.

The CDR3 sequence: CASSEAGPSGRSTDTQYF. CDR3 DNA: TGTGCCAGCAGTGAAGCAGGGCCTAGCGGGAGGTCCACAGATACGCAGTATTTT. The chain links TRBV2 to TRBJ2-3; 11 nucleotides line up with TRBD2. CDR1 is SNHLY, CDR2 FYNNEI, per germline. Germline trimming cut 0 bases from V and 2 bases from J; bases unmatched to any gene: 7. This CDR3 is 18 amino acids long.

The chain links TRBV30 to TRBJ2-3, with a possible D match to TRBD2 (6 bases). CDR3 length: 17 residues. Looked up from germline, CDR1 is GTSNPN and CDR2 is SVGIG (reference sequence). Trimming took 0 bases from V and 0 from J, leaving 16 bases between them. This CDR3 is CAWSVRSGGVSTDTQYF. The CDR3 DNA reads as TGTGCCTGGAGTGTACGGTCCGGCGGGGTAAGCACAGATACGCAGTATTTT.